A selection of T cell receptor beta chains follows, all from one sample in a study of T-cell reconstitution after alpha-beta-depleted transplantation in children. Each CDR3 protein is one row after TCRdb ran MiXCR on the PCR reads. Of a few hundred thousand distinct CDR3 sequences detected, about 11% appear once; the ten largest clones hold 28%. The sequencing used PBMCs, collected before TCRalphabeta/CD19-depleted stem cell transplant. The receptors here all came from a child less than two years old with acute myeloid leukemia, due to receive a stem cell transplant. The CDR3 runs from the conserved cysteine through the conserved F or W. The order of the fields is clone size, J gene, V gene, CDR3 length, D gene, CDR3 protein, CDR3 DNA. The D gene is left open where the match is weak. The size entry is marked missing in some rows and otherwise reads once, few, many or a size class.

>many|TRBJ1-3|TRBV2|15|NA
CASSDTGQSGNTIYF
TGTGCCAGCAGTGATACCGGACAATCTGGAAACACCATATATTTT
>many|TRBJ2-7|TRBV6-6|13|NA
CASSHTGPYEQYF
TGTGCCAGCAGCCACACGGGGCCTTACGAGCAGTACTTC
>many|TRBJ1-2|TRBV6-5|18|TRBD1
CASSYLPDRGTGAYGYTF
TGTGCCAGCAGTTACCTTCCGGACAGGGGGACCGGGGCCTATGGCTACACCTTC
>few|TRBJ1-1|TRBV5-1|15|NA
CASSLLGPGNTEAFF
TGCGCCAGCAGCTTGCTAGGCCCAGGGAACACTGAAGCTTTCTTT
>many|TRBJ2-1|TRBV20-1|15|TRBD2
CSAFSGPYSYNEQFF
TGCAGTGCTTTTAGCGGGCCCTACTCCTACAATGAGCAGTTCTTC
>many|TRBJ2-7|TRBV23-1|14|TRBD1
CASSRPDRGYEQYF
TGCGCCAGCAGTCGGCCGGACAGGGGGTACGAGCAGTACTTC
>many|TRBJ2-7|TRBV7-2|13|NA
CASSLMALNEQYF
TGTGCCAGCAGCTTAATGGCTCTAAACGAGCAGTACTTC
>many|TRBJ1-2|TRBV3-1|13|NA
CASSQMGLNGYTF
TGTGCCAGCAGCCAAATGGGGCTTAATGGCTACACCTTC
>many|TRBJ1-6|TRBV7-8|12|NA
CASSPGNSPLHF
TGTGCCAGCAGCCCCGGGAATTCACCCCTCCACTTT
>many|TRBJ2-5|TRBV29-1|14|NA
CSVGRGGVKETQYF
TGCAGCGTTGGTAGGGGGGGGGTAAAAGAGACCCAGTACTTC
>few|TRBJ2-1|TRBV5-1|14|TRBD1
CASSPGQVDNEQFF
TGCGCCAGCAGCCCGGGACAGGTTGACAATGAGCAGTTCTTC
>few|TRBJ2-2|TRBV10-1|14|NA
CATREGVNTGELFF
TGCGCCACCCGGGAAGGGGTGAACACCGGGGAGCTGTTTTTT
>NA|TRBJ1-5|TRBV10-1|15|NA
CASITGHPREQPQHF
TGCGCCAGCATTACGGGACACCCGCGTGAACAGCCCCAGCATTTT
>many|TRBJ2-7|TRBV20-1|15|NA
CSARDPTRFSYEQYF
TGCAGTGCTAGAGATCCGACTAGATTTTCCTACGAGCAGTACTTC
>many|TRBJ2-7|TRBV18|15|NA
CASSLSGDTTYEQYF
TGTGCCAGCTCACTCTCCGGGGACACAACCTACGAGCAGTACTTC
>many|TRBJ2-7|TRBV5-1|15|TRBD2
CASSVLAGVTYEQYF
TGCGCCAGCAGTGTACTAGCGGGAGTTACCTACGAGCAGTACTTC
>many|TRBJ2-7|TRBV7-2|17|TRBD2
CASSPLRVSGSVYEQYF
TGTGCCAGCAGCCCCCTGAGGGTTAGCGGGAGTGTCTACGAGCAGTACTTC
>many|TRBJ1-6|TRBV28|15|NA
CASSFRNFYNSPLHF
TGTGCCAGCAGTTTCCGCAATTTCTATAATTCACCCCTCCACTTT
>NA|TRBJ2-5|TRBV5-6|14|NA
CASSLGGNQETQYF
TGTGCCAGCAGCTTGGGGGGGAACCAAGAGACCCAGTACTTC
>many|TRBJ2-1|TRBV29-1|14|NA
CSVPDRSSYNEQFF
TGCAGCGTCCCTGACAGGAGCTCCTACAATGAGCAGTTCTTC
>NA|TRBJ2-7|TRBV5-1|14|NA
CASSLRPPLDEQYF
TGCGCCAGCAGCTTGCGGCCCCCTTTGGACGAGCAGTACTTC
>many|TRBJ2-5|TRBV27|17|TRBD2
CASSRILGLAGQETQYF
TGTGCCAGCAGTCGGATCCTAGGACTAGCGGGACAAGAGACCCAGTACTTC
>many|TRBJ2-2|TRBV29-1|12|TRBD1
CSVQGATGELFF
TGCAGCGTTCAGGGGGCGACCGGGGAGCTGTTTTTT
>many|TRBJ2-3|TRBV20-1|10|NA
CSVLFDTQYF
TGCAGTGTGCTATTCGATACGCAGTATTTT
>many|TRBJ2-5|TRBV7-2|15|TRBD2
CASSLVAGVRETQYF
TGTGCCAGCAGCTTAGTTGCGGGAGTGAGGGAGACCCAGTACTTC
>many|TRBJ1-2|TRBV12-3/TRBV12-4|14|NA
CASTPSAGYYGYTF
TGTGCCAGCACCCCATCCGCAGGGTACTATGGCTACACCTTC
>many|TRBJ2-2|TRBV3-1|16|TRBD1
CASSQNGKGATGELFF
TGTGCCAGCAGCCAAAACGGGAAGGGGGCCACCGGGGAGCTGTTTTTT
>many|TRBJ1-1|TRBV7-8|14|TRBD1
CASSFGGQDTEAFF
TGTGCCAGCAGCTTTGGTGGACAGGACACTGAAGCTTTCTTT
>many|TRBJ1-2|TRBV27|13|NA
CASSYQGDYGYTF
TGTGCCAGCAGTTACCAGGGAGACTATGGCTACACCTTC
>few|TRBJ2-5|TRBV2|13|NA
CASSEAGQETQYF
TGTGCCAGCAGTGAGGCGGGGCAAGAGACCCAGTACTTC
>NA|TRBJ2-2|TRBV5-1|13|NA
CTSSSGYTGELFF
TGCACCAGCAGCTCCGGGTACACCGGGGAGCTGTTTTTT
>many|TRBJ2-7|TRBV28|14|TRBD2
CASRPSGSHWEQYF
TGTGCCAGCAGACCGAGCGGGAGTCATTGGGAGCAGTACTTC
>many|TRBJ2-7|TRBV3-2|15|NA
CASSQVMEPKYEQYF
TGTGCCAGCAGCCAAGTAATGGAGCCTAAATACGAGCAGTACTTC
>few|TRBJ1-2|TRBV6-2/TRBV6-3|13|NA
CASSRGTTSSYTF
TGTGCCAGCAGCCGTGGGACAACTTCTAGCTACACCTTC
>many|TRBJ1-3|TRBV7-2|14|NA
CASSSLHSGNTIYF
TGTGCCAGCAGCTCACTACACTCTGGAAACACCATATATTTT
>many|TRBJ1-4|TRBV20-1|13|NA
CSARGAQGEKLFF
TGCAGTGCTAGGGGGGCGCAAGGTGAAAAACTGTTTTTT
>many|TRBJ1-5|TRBV12-3/TRBV12-4|13|NA
CASTLNGYQPQHF
TGTGCCAGCACCCTTAATGGGTATCAGCCCCAGCATTTT
>many|TRBJ2-1|TRBV20-1|14|NA
CSARDGGGYNEQFF
TGCAGTGCTAGAGATGGGGGCGGGTACAATGAGCAGTTCTTC
>many|TRBJ2-6|TRBV10-3|14|NA
CAISENSGANVLTF
TGTGCCATCAGTGAAAACTCTGGGGCCAACGTCCTGACTTTC
>many|TRBJ2-7|TRBV9|15|NA
CASSPLGGGSYEQYF
TGTGCCAGCAGCCCCCTAGGGGGGGGATCCTACGAGCAGTACTTC
>many|TRBJ2-5|TRBV3-1|15|NA
CASSHRVPRGETQYF
TGTGCCAGCAGCCACCGCGTACCAAGGGGGGAGACCCAGTACTTC
>few|TRBJ2-1|TRBV6-4|14|NA
CASSRDSLANEQFF
TGTGCCAGCAGCCGGGATTCACTAGCCAATGAGCAGTTCTTC
>many|TRBJ2-3|TRBV28|18|TRBD2
CASSEIILAGGFTDTQYF
TGTGCCAGCAGCGAAATTATCCTAGCGGGAGGGTTCACAGATACGCAGTATTTT
>many|TRBJ2-1|TRBV7-9|12|NA
CASSRDYGEQFF
TGTGCCAGCAGCCGCGACTACGGTGAGCAGTTCTTC
>NA|TRBJ2-3|TRBV6-1|13|NA
CASSVISEDTQYF
TGTGCCAGCAGTGTTATTAGCGAAGATACGCAGTATTTT
>many|TRBJ1-2|TRBV15|15|NA
CATSSPGAGNYGYTF
TGTGCCACCAGCAGTCCGGGGGCTGGGAACTATGGCTACACCTTC
>few|TRBJ1-5|TRBV6-2/TRBV6-3|14|TRBD1
CASSRDSLNQPQHF
TGTGCCAGCAGCCGGGACAGTCTCAATCAGCCCCAGCATTTT